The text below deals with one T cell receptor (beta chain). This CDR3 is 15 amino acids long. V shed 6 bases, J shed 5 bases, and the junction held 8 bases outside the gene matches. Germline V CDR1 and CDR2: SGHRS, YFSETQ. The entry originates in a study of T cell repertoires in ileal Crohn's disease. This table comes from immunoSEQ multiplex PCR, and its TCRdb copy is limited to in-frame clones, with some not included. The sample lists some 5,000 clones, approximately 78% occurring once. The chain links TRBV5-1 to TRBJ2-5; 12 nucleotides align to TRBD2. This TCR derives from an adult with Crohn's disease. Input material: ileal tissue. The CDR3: CASKSSGGASETQYF. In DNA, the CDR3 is TGCGCCAGCAAGTCTAGCGGGGGGGCCTCGGAGACCCAGTACTTC.